Listed below are T cell receptor beta chains from one sample, sequenced in a study of blood T cell repertoires in COVID-19. The method was immunoSEQ multiplex PCR; TCRdb's version includes in-frame clones alone and lacks a portion of them. Of about 83,000 clones in the sample, roughly 84% were seen once. The specimen was peripheral blood. The receptors here all came from a woman aged 80 or over in a cohort sampled during active or convalescent COVID-19. Both conserved end residues are part of each CDR3. The D gene is left open where the match is weak. Size values are once, few and many counts, or a class for expanded clones, and some rows have none.

D gene	clone size	V gene	J gene	CDR3 DNA	CDR3 protein
-	once	TRBV9	TRBJ1-3	TGTGCCAGCAGCCCTAGGTTCTCTGGAAACACCATATATTTT	CASSPRFSGNTIYF
-	few	TRBV7-2	TRBJ1-1	TGTGCCAGCAGCTTAGCGCAGGGCCTGAACACTGAAGCTTTCTTT	CASSLAQGLNTEAFF
TRBD2	once	TRBV19	TRBJ2-1	TGTGCCAGTAGTACCCGACTAGCGGGAGGCGACAATGAGCAGTTCTTC	CASSTRLAGGDNEQFF
-	-	TRBV4-2	TRBJ2-2	TGTGCCAGCAGCCAAGACAGAGGCGCGAACACCGGGGAGCTGTTTTTT	CASSQDRGANTGELFF
TRBD2	-	TRBV5-4	TRBJ2-3	TGTGCCAGCAGCTTCCCTAGCGGGGGCACAGATACGCAGTATTTT	CASSFPSGGTDTQYF
TRBD1	-	TRBV24-1	TRBJ2-5	TGTGCCACCAGTGATAGAAGACAGGGGGAATTGAGGGAGACCCAGTACTTC	CATSDRRQGELRETQYF
TRBD1	-	TRBV12-5	TRBJ1-5	TGTGCTAGTGGTTTGGTGGGACAGGGGGCCTACTTAAATCAGCCCCAGCATTTT	CASGLVGQGAYLNQPQHF
-	once	TRBV4-1	TRBJ2-3	TGCGCCAGCAGCCAAGCGCGTTCGGGCACAGATACGCAGTATTTT	CASSQARSGTDTQYF
TRBD2	-	TRBV2	TRBJ2-2	TGTGCCAGCACGGCGGGGGTGAACACCGGGGAGCTGTTTTTT	CASTAGVNTGELFF
-	-	TRBV28	TRBJ1-1	TGTGCCAGCATAGCAGGACACCTACGACTGGTGGGCACTGAAGCTTTCTTT	CASIAGHLRLVGTEAFF
-	-	TRBV11-3	TRBJ2-2	TGTGCCAGCAGCTTCCGGGAAGGGGGGGAGCTGTTTTTT	CASSFREGGELFF
-	-	TRBV19	TRBJ2-5	TGTGCCAGTAGTATTACCGGTGGAGGGGAGACCCAGTACTTC	CASSITGGGETQYF
-	-	TRBV6-2/TRBV6-3	TRBJ1-1	TGTGCCAGCAGTTACTCGAGGACGGGGGGGACTGAAGCTTTCTTT	CASSYSRTGGTEAFF
TRBD2	-	TRBV4-1	TRBJ2-1	TGCGCCAGCAGCCAAGGGGCTACACCCAGCGGGATTTACAATGAGCAGTTCTTC	CASSQGATPSGIYNEQFF
TRBD2	-	TRBV30	TRBJ2-5	TGTGCCTGGACCCCATCCCCGGGACTAGCGGGAGAGACCCAGTACTTC	CAWTPSPGLAGETQYF
TRBD1	-	TRBV28	TRBJ1-6	TGTGCCAGCAGTATCGATACAGGGGCCAGTAATTCACCCCTCCACTTT	CASSIDTGASNSPLHF
-	-	TRBV5-1	TRBJ2-1	TGCGCCAGCAGCTTGATACAGGGCCCGAACAATGAGCAGTTCTTC	CASSLIQGPNNEQFF
-	-	TRBV3-1/TRBV3-2	TRBJ2-1	TGTGCCAGCAGCCGAGTAAGAACTAGCTATAATGAGCAGTTCTTC	CASSRVRTSYNEQFF
TRBD1	-	TRBV5-1	TRBJ1-3	TGCGCCAGCAGCTTACTACAGGGGGCTGGAAACACCATATATTTT	CASSLLQGAGNTIYF
-	-	TRBV30	TRBJ1-2	TGTGCCTGGAGTGTGGACACCGGACAGTCAAGAAATGGCTACACCTTC	CAWSVDTGQSRNGYTF
-	-	TRBV28	TRBJ1-5	TGTGCCAGCACCCAACCCGCGGAAGGGCCCCAGCATTTT	CASTQPAEGPQHF
-	-	TRBV3-1/TRBV3-2	TRBJ1-1	TGTGCCAGCAGCCGCCTTGGGGGGGGCGACGCTTTCTTT	CASSRLGGGDAFF
TRBD2	-	TRBV10-3	TRBJ2-2	TGTGCCGCCCGACTAGCGGGTAACACCGGGGAGCTGTTTTTT	CAARLAGNTGELFF
TRBD1	-	TRBV28	TRBJ1-2	TGTGCCAGCAGACAAGGACAGGCTAACTATGGCTACACCTTC	CASRQGQANYGYTF
-	few	TRBV9	TRBJ1-2	TGTGCCAGCAGCGATAAGGGGTTTAGGGAGGGGTGCTACACCTTC	CASSDKGFREGCYTF
-	-	TRBV9	TRBJ2-1	TGTGCCAGCAGCGTAGTGTCAGGCTCCTACAATGAGCAGTTCTTC	CASSVVSGSYNEQFF
TRBD1	once	TRBV19	TRBJ1-4	TGTGCCAGTACGCACTGGACAGGGAGGAGTGAAAAACTGTTTTTT	CASTHWTGRSEKLFF
TRBD1	-	TRBV19	TRBJ2-3	TGTGCCAGTAGGGCCCGGGACAGCATATTGAAAAGCACAGATACGCAGTATTTT	CASRARDSILKSTDTQYF
-	-	TRBV19	TRBJ2-1	TGTGCCAGTAGTATTGGGGGACGGGGAGGGGGTTACAATGAGCAGTTCTTC	CASSIGGRGGGYNEQFF
-	-	TRBV29-1	TRBJ1-5	TGCAGCGTTTCCCAGGGACTCAATCAGCCCCAGCATTTT	CSVSQGLNQPQHF
-	-	TRBV4-1	TRBJ2-2	TGCGCCAGCAGCCAGGGGGGGCAAACCGGGGAGCTGTTTTTT	CASSQGGQTGELFF
TRBD2	-	TRBV7-6	TRBJ2-2	TGTGCCAGCAGCTTATTTCGGGGAGGGCCCTCGGTCGGGGAGCTGTTTTTT	CASSLFRGGPSVGELFF
TRBD1	-	TRBV3-1/TRBV3-2	TRBJ1-2	TGTGCCAGCAGCCCCGACAGGGTAAATGGCTACACCTTC	CASSPDRVNGYTF
-	few	TRBV27	TRBJ1-5	TGTGCCAGCAGTTTACGGGCAGACTATAGCAATCAGCCCCAGCATTTT	CASSLRADYSNQPQHF
TRBD2	-	TRBV11-3	TRBJ2-1	TGTGCCAGCAGCCTTAGCGGGAGCGGCCGGTACAATGAGCAGTTCTTC	CASSLSGSGRYNEQFF
-	-	TRBV5-1	TRBJ2-5	TGCGCCAGCAGCTTGGTCGGGAGGGGGCTGTCGGAGACCCAGTACTTC	CASSLVGRGLSETQYF
-	-	TRBV15	TRBJ1-4	TGTGCCACCAGCAGGGAGCAGAGTGAAAAACTGTTTTTT	CATSREQSEKLFF
-	-	TRBV1	TRBJ2-5	TGCACCAGGACGGACTTCCAAGAGACCCAGTACTTC	CTRTDFQETQYF
TRBD2	-	TRBV5-1	TRBJ2-6	TGCGCCAGCAGCTTGGCCCGGCTAGCGGATGGGGCCAACGTCCTGACTTTC	CASSLARLADGANVLTF
TRBD1	-	TRBV4-1	TRBJ1-6	TGCGCCAGCAGCCAAATGACAGGGGCTAATTCACCCCTCCACTTT	CASSQMTGANSPLHF
-	-	TRBV6-2/TRBV6-3	TRBJ1-1	TGTGCCAGCAGTTACCCCCCTCGGGGCGGGGCCCCAGAAGCTTTCTTT	CASSYPPRGGAPEAFF
TRBD1	few	TRBV28	TRBJ1-2	TGTGCCAGCAGTTTTGGGGGGGACAGGGGAGGCTACACCTTC	CASSFGGDRGGYTF
-	-	TRBV5-6	TRBJ2-3	TGTGCCAGCAGCCGGCGACAGGGCACAGATACGCAGTATTTT	CASSRRQGTDTQYF
-	-	TRBV29-1	TRBJ2-1	TGCAGCGTTGAAAGCACTTTCTACAATGAGCAGTTCTTC	CSVESTFYNEQFF
-	-	TRBV19	TRBJ2-1	TGTGCCAGTAGTGCCGGGACTCCCTCCTACAATGAGCAGTTCTTC	CASSAGTPSYNEQFF
-	-	TRBV15	TRBJ1-1	TGTGCCACCAGCCTTGGGTGGGCTCCCAACACTGAAGCTTTCTTT	CATSLGWAPNTEAFF
-	once	TRBV18	TRBJ2-3	TGTGCCAGCTCACCGAACAGCGGAAACACAGATACGCAGTATTTT	CASSPNSGNTDTQYF
TRBD1	-	TRBV5-1	TRBJ2-7	TGCGCCAGCAGCTTGGAAGGGACAGGGACCTACGAGCAGTACTTC	CASSLEGTGTYEQYF
TRBD1	once	TRBV5-1	TRBJ1-2	TGCGCCAGCAGCCTAGGGACAGGGGGTAACTATGGCTACACCTTC	CASSLGTGGNYGYTF
TRBD1	-	TRBV5-6	TRBJ1-4	TGTGCCAGCAGCCCCCAGACAGGGGACATTGAAAAACTGTTTTTT	CASSPQTGDIEKLFF
-	-	TRBV5-1	TRBJ2-5	TGCGCCAGCAGCTTGGTAATCGCAGGAGAGACCCAGTACTTC	CASSLVIAGETQYF
-	-	TRBV2	TRBJ1-5	TGTGCCAGCAGTGGAGAGGGAGGCAATCAGCCCCAGCATTTT	CASSGEGGNQPQHF
TRBD1	-	TRBV3-1/TRBV3-2	TRBJ2-2	TGTGCCAGCAGCCCCCGGGACAGCAGGACCGGGGAGCTGTTTTTT	CASSPRDSRTGELFF
-	-	TRBV2	TRBJ1-5	TGTGCCAGCAGTGGGGGCAGAAATCAGCCCCAGCATTTT	CASSGGRNQPQHF
TRBD1	-	TRBV7-9	TRBJ2-2	TGTGCCAGCAGCTCCCGGACAGGGGCGGGCACCGGGGAGCTGTTTTTT	CASSSRTGAGTGELFF
TRBD1	-	TRBV11-3	TRBJ2-1	TGTGCCAGCAGCCAGTATTACAGGGGGGATGAGCAGTTCTTC	CASSQYYRGDEQFF